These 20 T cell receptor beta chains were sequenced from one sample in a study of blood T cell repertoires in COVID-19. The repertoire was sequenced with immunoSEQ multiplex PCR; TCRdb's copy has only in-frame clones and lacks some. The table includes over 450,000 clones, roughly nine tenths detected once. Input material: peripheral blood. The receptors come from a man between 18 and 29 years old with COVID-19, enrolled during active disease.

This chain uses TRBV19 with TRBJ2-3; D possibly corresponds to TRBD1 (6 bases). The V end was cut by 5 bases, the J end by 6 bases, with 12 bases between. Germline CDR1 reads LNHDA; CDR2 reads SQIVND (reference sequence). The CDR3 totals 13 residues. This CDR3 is CASSVGAGDTQYF. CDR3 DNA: TGTGCCAGTAGTGTGGGGGCCGGGGATACGCAGTATTTT.

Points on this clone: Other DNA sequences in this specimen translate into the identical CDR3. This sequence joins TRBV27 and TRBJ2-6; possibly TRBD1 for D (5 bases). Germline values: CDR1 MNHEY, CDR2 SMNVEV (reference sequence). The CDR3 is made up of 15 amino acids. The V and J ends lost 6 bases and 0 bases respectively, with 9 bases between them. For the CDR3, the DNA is TGTGCCAGCAGCACGCAGGGCTCTGGGGCCAACGTCCTGACTTTC. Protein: CASSTQGSGANVLTF.

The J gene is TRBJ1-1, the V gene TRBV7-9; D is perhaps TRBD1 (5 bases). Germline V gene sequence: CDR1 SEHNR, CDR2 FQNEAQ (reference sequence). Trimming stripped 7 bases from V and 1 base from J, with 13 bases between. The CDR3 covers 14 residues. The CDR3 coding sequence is TGTGCCAGCAAAAGGGGCGCCGGGAACACTGAAGCTTTCTTT. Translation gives CASKRGAGNTEAFF.

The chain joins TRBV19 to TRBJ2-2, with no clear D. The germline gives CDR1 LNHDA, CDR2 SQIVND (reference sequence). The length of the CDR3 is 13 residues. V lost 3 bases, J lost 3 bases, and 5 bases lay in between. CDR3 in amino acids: CASSIEDTGELFF. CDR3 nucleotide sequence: TGTGCCAGTAGTATTGAGGACACCGGGGAGCTGTTTTTT.

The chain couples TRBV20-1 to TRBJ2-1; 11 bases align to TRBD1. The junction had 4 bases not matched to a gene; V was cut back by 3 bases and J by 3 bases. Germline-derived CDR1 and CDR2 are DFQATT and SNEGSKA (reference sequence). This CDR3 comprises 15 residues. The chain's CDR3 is CSASPGTGGYNEQFF. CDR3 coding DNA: TGCAGTGCTAGTCCCGGGACAGGGGGCTACAATGAGCAGTTCTTC.

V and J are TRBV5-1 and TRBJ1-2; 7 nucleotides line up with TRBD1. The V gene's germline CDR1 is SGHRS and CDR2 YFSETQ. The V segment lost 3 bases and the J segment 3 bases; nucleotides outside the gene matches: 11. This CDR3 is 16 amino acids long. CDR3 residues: CASSWTGSRGDYGYTF. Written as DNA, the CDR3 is TGCGCCAGCAGCTGGACAGGTTCTCGTGGTGACTATGGCTACACCTTC.

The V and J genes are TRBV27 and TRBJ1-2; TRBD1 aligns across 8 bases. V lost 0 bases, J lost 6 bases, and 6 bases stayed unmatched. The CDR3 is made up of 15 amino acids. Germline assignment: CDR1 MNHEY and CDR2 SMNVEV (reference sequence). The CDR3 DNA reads TGTGCCAGCAGTTTATCCGGACAGGGCTCCCATGGCTACACCTTC. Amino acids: CASSLSGQGSHGYTF.

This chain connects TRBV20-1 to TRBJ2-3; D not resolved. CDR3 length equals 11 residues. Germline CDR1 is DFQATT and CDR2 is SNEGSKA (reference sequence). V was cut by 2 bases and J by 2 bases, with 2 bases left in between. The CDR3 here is CSARLTDTQYF. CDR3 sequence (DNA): TGCAGTGCTAGACTCACAGATACGCAGTATTTT.

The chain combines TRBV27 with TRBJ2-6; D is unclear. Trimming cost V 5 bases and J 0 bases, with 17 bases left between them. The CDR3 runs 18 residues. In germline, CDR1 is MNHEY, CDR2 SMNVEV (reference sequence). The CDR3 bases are TGTGCCAGCAGTCCCCGGCCGGTGGCGGCCTCTGGGGCCAACGTCCTGACTTTC. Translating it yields CASSPRPVAASGANVLTF.

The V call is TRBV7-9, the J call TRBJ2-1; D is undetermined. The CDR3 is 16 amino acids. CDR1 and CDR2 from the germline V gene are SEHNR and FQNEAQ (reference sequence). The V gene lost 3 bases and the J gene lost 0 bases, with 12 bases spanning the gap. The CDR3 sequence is CASSLVQFTSYNEQFF. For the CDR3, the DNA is TGTGCCAGCAGCTTGGTACAGTTCACCTCCTACAATGAGCAGTTCTTC.

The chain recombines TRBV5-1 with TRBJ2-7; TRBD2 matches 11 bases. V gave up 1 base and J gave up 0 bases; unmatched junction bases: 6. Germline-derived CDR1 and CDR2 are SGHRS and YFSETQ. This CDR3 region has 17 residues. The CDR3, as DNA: TGCGCCAGCAGCTTGAAGACTAGCGGGGTTAGCTCCTACGAGCAGTACTTC. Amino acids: CASSLKTSGVSSYEQYF.

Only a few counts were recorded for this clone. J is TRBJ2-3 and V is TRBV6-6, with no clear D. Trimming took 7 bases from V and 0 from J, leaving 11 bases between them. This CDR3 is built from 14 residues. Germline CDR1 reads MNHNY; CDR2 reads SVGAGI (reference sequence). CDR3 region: CASKVTASTDTQYF. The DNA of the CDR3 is TGTGCCAGCAAGGTAACAGCTAGCACAGATACGCAGTATTTT.

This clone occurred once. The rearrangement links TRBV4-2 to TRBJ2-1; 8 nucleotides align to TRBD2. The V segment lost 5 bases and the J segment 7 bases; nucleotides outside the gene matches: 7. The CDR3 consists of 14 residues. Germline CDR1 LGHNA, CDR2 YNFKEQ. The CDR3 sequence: CASSVRGGVNEQFF. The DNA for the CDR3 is TGTGCCAGCAGCGTACGGGGGGGCGTAAATGAGCAGTTCTTC.

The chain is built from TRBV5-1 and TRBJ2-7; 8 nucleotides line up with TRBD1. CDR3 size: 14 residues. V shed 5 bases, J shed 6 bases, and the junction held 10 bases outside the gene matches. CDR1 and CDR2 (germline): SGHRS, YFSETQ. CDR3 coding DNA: TGCGCCAGCAGTGCAGGGGGCAGCTACCTCGAGCAGTACTTC. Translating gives CASSAGGSYLEQYF.

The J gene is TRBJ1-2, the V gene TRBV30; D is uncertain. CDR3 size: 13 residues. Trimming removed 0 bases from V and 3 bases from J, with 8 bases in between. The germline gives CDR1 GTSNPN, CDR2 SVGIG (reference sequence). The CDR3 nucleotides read TGTGCCTGGAGTGTATTACGGGACTATGGCTACACCTTC. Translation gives CAWSVLRDYGYTF.

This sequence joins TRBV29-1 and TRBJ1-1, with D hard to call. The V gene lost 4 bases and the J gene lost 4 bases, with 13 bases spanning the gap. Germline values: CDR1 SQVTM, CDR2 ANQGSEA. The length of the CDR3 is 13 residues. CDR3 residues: CSVVVGDGTEAFF. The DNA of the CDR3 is TGCAGCGTTGTTGTCGGGGATGGCACTGAAGCTTTCTTT.

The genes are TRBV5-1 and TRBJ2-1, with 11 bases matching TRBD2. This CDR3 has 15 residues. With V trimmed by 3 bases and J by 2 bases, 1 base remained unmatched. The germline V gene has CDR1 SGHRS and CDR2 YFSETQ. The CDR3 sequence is CASSSGLAAYNEQFF. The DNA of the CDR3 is TGCGCCAGCAGCTCGGGACTAGCGGCCTACAATGAGCAGTTCTTC.

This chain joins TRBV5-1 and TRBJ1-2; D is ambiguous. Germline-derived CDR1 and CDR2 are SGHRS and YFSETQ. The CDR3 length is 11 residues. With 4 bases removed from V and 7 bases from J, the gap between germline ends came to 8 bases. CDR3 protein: CASSPGAGYTF. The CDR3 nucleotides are TGCGCCAGCAGCCCGGGAGCTGGCTACACCTTC.

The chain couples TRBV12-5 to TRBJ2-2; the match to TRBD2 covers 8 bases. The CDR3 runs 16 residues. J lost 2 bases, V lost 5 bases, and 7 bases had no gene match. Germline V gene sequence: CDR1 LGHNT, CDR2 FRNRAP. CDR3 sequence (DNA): TGTGCTAGTGGTGCTGGACTAGCTCTAAACACCGGGGAGCTGTTTTTT. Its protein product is CASGAGLALNTGELFF.

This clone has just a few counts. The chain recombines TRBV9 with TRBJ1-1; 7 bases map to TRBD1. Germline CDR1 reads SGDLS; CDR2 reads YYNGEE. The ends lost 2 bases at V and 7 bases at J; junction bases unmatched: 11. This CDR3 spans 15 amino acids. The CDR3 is CASSVGPDRVGEAFF. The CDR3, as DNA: TGTGCCAGCAGCGTCGGACCCGACAGGGTTGGTGAAGCTTTCTTT. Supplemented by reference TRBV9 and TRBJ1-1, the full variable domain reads DSGVTQTPKHLITATGQRVTLRCSPRSGDLSVYWYQQSLDQGLQFLIQYYNGEERAKGNILERFSAQQFPDLHSELNLSSLELGDSALYFCASSVGPDRVGEAFFGQGTRLTVV.